Below, one TCR beta chain is given with its context. Its specificity is unknown. Reverse transcribed after extraction, RNA yielded cDNA as the sequencing template. TCRdb's copy holds only in-frame clones and misses some; the assay was immunoSEQ multiplex PCR. This table holds about 130,000 clones, over 50% found once. The data are from a study of CD8+ T cells in alopecia areata. Study-level results: Unlike in mice, where it was clearer, TCR sharing across patients was less clear, possibly HLA-related.

Obtained from alopecia areata patients were lesional scalp punch biopsies along with peripheral blood. The J segment lost 5 bases and the V segment lost 3 bases, leaving 6 bases of the junction unmatched. The CDR3 length is 14 residues. CDR1 is SEHNR and CDR2 is FQNEAQ in the germline V gene (reference sequence). This TCR was sampled from a human donor with alopecia areata. Here the sequenced sample was CD4+ T cells sorted from blood, taken at week 0. J is TRBJ1-1 and V is TRBV7-9; 7 nucleotides line up with TRBD1. As DNA, the CDR3 is TGTGCCAGCAGCTTTCAGGGGGAGACGACTGAAGCTTTCTTT. It encodes CASSFQGETTEAFF.